These T cell receptor beta chains were read from a single sample in a study of control samples from healthy donors and cancer patients. Using immunoSEQ multiplex PCR, the repertoire was profiled, and TCRdb retains in-frame clones only, with some absent. The repertoire includes more than 85,000 clones, just over 90% of them detected once, and roughly 4.4% sits in the top ten. Sample: blood. The receptor set was obtained from a human donor in good health. The donor label of this sample is uncertain. Each CDR3 is given with its conserved first and last residue. The D gene is left open where the match is weak. Size tells how often a clone was seen (once, few, many) or the class of an expanded clone, and some rows leave it out.

TRBD1	TRBJ2-7	-	TRBV4-2	CASSQETGFVDEQYF	TGTGCCAGCAGCCAGGAGACAGGGTTTGTAGACGAGCAGTACTTC
TRBD2	TRBJ2-1	-	TRBV24-1	CATSDIAGVNNEQFF	TGTGCCACCAGTGATATAGCGGGGGTCAATAATGAGCAGTTCTTC
-	TRBJ2-5	-	TRBV4-2	CASSQEGADLRGKGAGTWGETQYF	TGTGCCAGCAGCCAAGAAGGGGCCGATTTGCGAGGAAAGGGTGCCGGAACCTGGGGGGAGACCCAGTACTTC
TRBD1	TRBJ2-5	-	TRBV10-2	CASRTQGAGETQYF	TGCGCCAGCAGGACCCAGGGGGCTGGGGAGACCCAGTACTTC
TRBD2	TRBJ2-1	-	TRBV24-1	CATSKRLAGYNEQFF	TGTGCCACCAGTAAGCGACTAGCGGGGTACAATGAGCAGTTCTTC
TRBD2	TRBJ2-1	-	TRBV24-1	CATSGGVGGNNEQFF	TGTGCCACCAGCGGGGGGGTTGGAGGGAACAATGAGCAGTTCTTC
-	TRBJ2-3	-	TRBV6-1	CASSDEQSRTDTQYF	TGTGCCAGCAGTGATGAACAATCTAGGACAGATACGCAGTATTTT
TRBD1	TRBJ2-1	once	TRBV28	CASSTVYGTGSPNEQFF	TGTGCCAGCAGTACCGTCTACGGGACAGGGAGTCCCAATGAGCAGTTCTTC
TRBD1	TRBJ1-1	-	TRBV12-5	CASGLLGTGEAFF	TGTGCTAGTGGCTTGCTCGGGACAGGAGAAGCTTTCTTT
-	TRBJ2-1	-	TRBV21-1	CASSKGGTLSSYNEQFF	TGTGCCAGCAGCAAGGGGGGGACGCTGAGCTCCTACAATGAGCAGTTCTTC
-	TRBJ1-1	-	TRBV6-6	CASSYSADVTTEAFF	TGTGCCAGCAGTTACTCGGCGGATGTTACCACTGAAGCTTTCTTT
TRBD1	TRBJ2-2	once	TRBV18	CASSPGQGHTGELFF	TGTGCCAGCTCACCCGGACAGGGCCACACCGGGGAGCTGTTTTTT
-	TRBJ1-1	-	TRBV6-1	CASSEDVFAGGTEAFF	TGTGCCAGCAGTGAAGATGTGTTTGCAGGAGGCACTGAAGCTTTCTTT
-	TRBJ1-1	-	TRBV6-5	CASSYGRTDREAFF	TGTGCCAGCAGTTACGGGCGGACAGACAGGGAAGCTTTCTTT
-	TRBJ1-3	-	TRBV2	CASTEGKGGNTIYF	TGTGCCAGCACCGAGGGCAAGGGGGGAAACACCATATATTTT
TRBD1	TRBJ2-7	-	TRBV11-3	CASSPGTGDDEQYF	TGTGCCAGCAGCCCCGGGACAGGGGACGACGAGCAGTACTTC
-	TRBJ2-2	-	TRBV11-2	CASSLTGITGELFF	TGTGCCAGCAGCCTAACAGGGATCACCGGGGAGCTGTTTTTT
-	TRBJ1-5	once	TRBV24-1	CATSNGGQPQHF	TGTGCCACCAGTAATGGCGGTCAGCCCCAGCATTTT
-	TRBJ2-1	-	TRBV7-3	CASSFGASVAPFF	TGTGCCAGCAGCTTCGGGGCGTCGGTTGCGCCGTTCTTC
-	TRBJ2-3	-	TRBV27	CASSLVSRRPTDTQYF	TGTGCCAGCAGTTTAGTGTCCAGGAGGCCCACAGATACGCAGTATTTT
TRBD2	TRBJ2-7	-	TRBV11-2	CASSPSGGTYEQYF	TGTGCCAGCAGCCCTAGCGGGGGTACCTACGAGCAGTACTTC
-	TRBJ1-1	-	TRBV29-1	CSVEENQGAAFF	TGCAGCGTTGAAGAAAATCAGGGAGCGGCTTTCTTT
-	TRBJ1-3	-	TRBV19	CASRLQGPGNTIYF	TGTGCCAGTAGATTACAGGGTCCTGGAAACACCATATATTTT
-	TRBJ2-2	-	TRBV30	CAWSVGLPGELFF	TGTGCCTGGAGTGTAGGGCTCCCCGGGGAGCTGTTTTTT
-	TRBJ1-2	-	TRBV10-3	CAISESGVDGYTF	TGTGCCATCAGTGAGTCGGGGGTTGATGGCTACACCTTC
-	TRBJ2-2	-	TRBV6-6	CATGTSANTGELFF	TGTGCCACTGGGACGTCAGCGAACACCGGGGAGCTGTTTTTT
-	TRBJ2-4	-	TRBV5-6	CASSLAGEAKNIQYF	TGTGCCAGCAGCTTGGCGGGTGAAGCCAAAAACATTCAGTACTTC
TRBD2	TRBJ2-3	-	TRBV6-6	CASCLAGTDTQYF	TGTGCCAGTTGTCTAGCGGGCACAGATACGCAGTATTTT
-	TRBJ1-1	-	TRBV9	CASSALQSPAFF	TGTGCCAGCAGCGCCCTTCAATCCCCGGCTTTCTTT
TRBD1	TRBJ2-5	-	TRBV6-5	CATYAALDREETQYF	TGTGCCACCTACGCAGCGTTGGACAGGGAAGAGACCCAGTACTTC
-	TRBJ2-2	-	TRBV18	CASSPQSGSTGELFF	TGTGCCAGCTCACCCCAATCGGGGAGCACCGGGGAGCTGTTTTTT
-	TRBJ2-2	few	TRBV21-1	CASSKIHRLHTGELFF	TGTGCCAGCAGCAAGATTCACAGGCTGCACACCGGGGAGCTGTTTTTT
TRBD2	TRBJ2-1	-	TRBV5-4	CASSYRTLAGANEQFF	TGTGCCAGCAGCTATAGAACACTAGCGGGGGCCAATGAGCAGTTCTTC
-	TRBJ2-1	-	TRBV7-9	CASSLMGGANNEQFF	TGTGCCAGCAGCCTCATGGGGGGCGCGAACAATGAGCAGTTCTTC
-	TRBJ2-7	-	TRBV4-1	CASSHQPAASGGGYEQYF	TGCGCCAGCAGCCACCAACCTGCGGCGAGCGGTGGGGGTTACGAGCAGTACTTC
TRBD1	TRBJ2-5	-	TRBV29-1	CSVAENRGAGTQYF	TGCAGCGTTGCCGAAAACAGGGGCGCGGGGACCCAGTACTTC
-	TRBJ2-7	-	TRBV19	CASSIGQEYEQYF	TGTGCCAGTAGTATCGGACAAGAGTACGAGCAGTACTTC
-	TRBJ2-1	-	TRBV19	CASSILARPQSYNEQFF	TGTGCCAGTAGTATATTGGCTAGACCGCAATCCTACAATGAGCAGTTCTTC
TRBD1	TRBJ1-1	-	TRBV19	CASSGTGLSEAFF	TGTGCCAGTAGTGGGACAGGGCTGAGTGAAGCTTTCTTT
-	TRBJ1-1	-	TRBV2	CASSLTGMNTEAFF	TGTGCCAGCAGCTTAACAGGGATGAACACTGAAGCTTTCTTT
-	TRBJ1-6	-	TRBV3-1/TRBV3-2	CASSQDGLLYNSPLHF	TGTGCCAGCAGCCAAGATGGCCTCCTCTATAATTCACCCCTCCACTTT
TRBD1	TRBJ1-2	-	TRBV12-3/TRBV12-4	CASSFSTGGGYTF	TGTGCCAGCAGTTTTTCAACAGGGGGAGGCTACACCTTC
TRBD1	TRBJ2-3	-	TRBV5-1	CASSRTGSTDTQYF	TGCGCCAGCAGCCGGACAGGGAGCACAGATACGCAGTATTTT
-	TRBJ2-5	once	TRBV6-5	CASASETQYF	TGTGCCAGCGCGTCGGAGACCCAGTACTTC
TRBD1	TRBJ1-5	-	TRBV30	CAWSQYPTDRVGQPQHF	TGTGCCTGGAGCCAATACCCCACGGACAGGGTCGGTCAGCCCCAGCATTTT
TRBD2	TRBJ2-1	-	TRBV10-3	CAISAGTSGVYNEQFF	TGTGCCATCAGCGCCGGGACTAGCGGGGTTTACAATGAGCAGTTCTTC
-	TRBJ2-7	-	TRBV9	CASSVDGMSYEQYF	TGTGCCAGCAGCGTAGACGGTATGTCCTACGAGCAGTACTTC
TRBD1	TRBJ1-3	-	TRBV29-1	CSVETGFGDTIYF	TGCAGCGTGGAGACAGGGTTTGGGGACACCATATATTTT
TRBD2	TRBJ2-2	-	TRBV19	CASDRRGGNTGELFF	TGTGCCAGTGACCGCCGGGGGGGTAACACCGGGGAGCTGTTTTTT
-	TRBJ1-6	-	TRBV28	CASSFIQGNNSPLHF	TGTGCCAGCAGTTTTATCCAGGGGAATAATTCACCCCTCCACTTT